One and the same sample provided the 16 T cell receptor beta chains below, sequenced in a study of OX40 agonist ivuxolimab in advanced cancers. Generated by immunoSEQ multiplex PCR, the TCRdb table keeps only in-frame clones and is missing some. The repertoire includes more than 85,000 clones, roughly nine tenths of them detected once, and 0.31% sits in the top ten. Sequencing used CD4+ or CD8+ T cells sorted from blood, obtained in a trial of the OX40 agonist ivuxolimab. The receptors stem from an adult with an advanced solid tumor such as melanoma, head and neck, liver or kidney cancer.

This clone appeared a few times. In the same sample, other DNA sequences code for this CDR3. The rearrangement uses TRBV20-1 and TRBJ1-2, with D maybe TRBD1 (5 bases). The CDR3 runs to 10 residues. Trimming shortened V by 7 bases and J by 4 bases, and 7 bases separated the two germline ends. Germline-derived CDR1 and CDR2 are DFQATT and SNEGSKA (reference sequence). The CDR3 bases are TGCAGTGTAGACAGCTATGGCTACACCTTC. This gives the protein CSVDSYGYTF.

Only one count was recorded for this clone. This rearrangement joins TRBV5-1 to TRBJ2-5; TRBD2 matches at 13 bases. Germline CDR1 SGHRS, CDR2 YFSETQ. The length of the CDR3 is 16 residues. The V gene end was trimmed by 0 bases and the J gene end by 5 bases; junction bases not matched to a gene: 4. The CDR3 nucleotides are TGCGCCAGCAGCTTGGCCGGGACTAGCGGGAAGGAGACCCAGTACTTC. Translating it yields CASSLAGTSGKETQYF.

The V call is TRBV7-8, the J call TRBJ1-1, with D possibly TRBD1 on 5 matching bases. V was trimmed by 6 bases and J by 11 bases, leaving 13 bases between them. Germline CDR1 reads SGHVS; CDR2 reads FQNEAQ. CDR3 length equals 11 residues. CDR3 bases: TGTGCCAGCAGGGGTGGGGGTACGGCTTTCTTT. It specifies CASRGGGTAFF.

J is TRBJ1-1 and V is TRBV7-6; D unresolved. V lost 4 bases, J lost 5 bases, and 14 bases lay in between. The V gene's germline CDR1 is SGHVS and CDR2 FNYEAQ. The CDR3 is made up of 14 amino acids. CDR3 amino acids: CASSYTRGMTEAFF. The CDR3 DNA reads TGTGCCAGCAGCTATACGCGGGGAATGACTGAAGCTTTCTTT.

J is TRBJ2-7 and V is TRBV11-2; 7 positions match TRBD1. The ends lost 5 bases at V and 3 bases at J; junction bases unmatched: 7. The CDR3 covers 14 residues. Germline V gene data show CDR1 as SGHAT and CDR2 as FQNNGV. This chain's CDR3 is CASSLTPGGYEQYF. CDR3 sequence (DNA): TGTGCCAGCAGCCTGACCCCAGGGGGCTACGAGCAGTACTTC.

The chain carries TRBV14 and TRBJ2-1; no reliable D call. The CDR3 is 15 amino acids. Trimming pared 4 bases from V and 7 bases from J, leaving 17 bases between. The germline CDR1 and CDR2 sequences are SGHDN and FVKESK. CDR3 nucleotide sequence: TGTGCCAGCAGCCCTTGGGTAGCCCGGATGAATGAGCAGTTCTTC. Translated, it gives CASSPWVARMNEQFF.

The gene calls are TRBV29-1 and TRBJ2-1; weak D call: TRBD2 (5 bases). The CDR3 consists of 11 residues. Germline V gene lookup returns CDR1 SQVTM and CDR2 ANQGSEA. With 1 base removed from V and 15 bases from J, the gap between germline ends came to 13 bases. CDR3 in amino acids: CSVEVKGVGFF. CDR3 coding DNA: TGCAGCGTTGAAGTGAAGGGAGTAGGGTTCTTC.

The V and J genes are TRBV4-1 and TRBJ2-5; D is tentatively TRBD1 or TRBD2 (6 bases each). CDR1 is MGHRA and CDR2 is YSYEKL in the germline V gene. Trimming took 3 bases from V and 4 from J, leaving 24 bases between them. This CDR3 region has 18 residues. Written as DNA, the CDR3 is TGCGCCAGCAGCCACCACCCGGAGGGGACACGGGGGAGAGAGACCCAGTACTTC. This encodes CASSHHPEGTRGRETQYF.

The rearrangement joins TRBV11-2 to TRBJ1-2; D possibly corresponds to TRBD1 (6 bases). CDR1 is SGHAT, CDR2 FQNNGV, per germline. The CDR3 extends over 13 amino acids. Trimming removed 4 bases from V and 4 bases from J, with 10 bases in between. CDR3 nucleotides: TGTGCCAGCAGCTCAGGGGTTGGCTATGGCTACACCTTC. Translation gives CASSSGVGYGYTF.

This sequence joins TRBV7-2 and TRBJ2-6; D remains unclear. With 5 bases removed from V and 0 bases from J, the gap between germline ends came to 11 bases. This CDR3 comprises 16 residues. The germline CDR1 and CDR2 sequences are SGHTA and FQGNSA. For the CDR3, the DNA is TGTGCCAGCAGCGCTCACCCCATCTCTGGGGCCAACGTCCTGACTTTC. Residues: CASSAHPISGANVLTF.

The genes are TRBV15 and TRBJ2-5, with TRBD1 identical over 11 bases. Germline trimming cut 3 bases from V and 4 bases from J; bases unmatched to any gene: 10. The CDR3 totals 17 residues. Germline V gene data show CDR1 as LNHNV and CDR2 as YYDKDF (reference sequence). As DNA, the CDR3 is TGTGCCACCAGCAGGATGATAGGACAGGGGGCCCGAGAGACCCAGTACTTC. Translation gives CATSRMIGQGARETQYF.

This clone was observed a single time. Here the CDR3 reads CAPPEKLFF. CDR3 DNA: TGTGCCCCCCCAGAAAAACTGTTTTTT. V usage is TRBV21-1 and J usage is TRBJ1-4; TRBD1 is the table's D call and was not checked against the DNA. TRBV21-1 is given as a pseudogene. The CDR3 is 9 amino acids.

The J gene is TRBJ2-2, the V gene TRBV4-1; 15 bases are a match to TRBD2. Trimming cost V 4 bases and J 4 bases; bases outside gene matches: 4. The CDR3 covers 17 residues. Germline V gives CDR1 MGHRA, CDR2 YSYEKL. The CDR3 DNA follows: TGCGCCAGCAGCCGTGGACTAGCGGGAGGGTTCACCGGGGAGCTGTTTTTT. This codes for CASSRGLAGGFTGELFF.

The chain has TRBV20-1 and TRBJ2-1; TRBD1 is a possible D gene (6 bases). Trimming stripped 4 bases from V and 12 bases from J, with 13 bases between. Germline CDR1 DFQATT, CDR2 SNEGSKA (reference sequence). The CDR3 is 11 residues long. CDR3 in DNA: TGCAGTGCTATAGACAGGCTACGGCAGTTCTTC. Its protein is CSAIDRLRQFF.

The rearrangement uses TRBV6-6 and TRBJ2-7; D remains ambiguous. Germline lookup yields CDR1 MNHNY and CDR2 SVGAGI (reference sequence). The V and J ends lost 5 bases and 4 bases respectively, with 6 bases between them. This CDR3 has 11 amino acids. The CDR3 nucleotides are TGTGCCAGCAGTCCGTTGTACGAGCAGTACTTC. Its translation is CASSPLYEQYF.

CDR3 nucleotide sequence: TGCGCCAGCACAAACTTGGGTGGAGAGGATACGCAGTATTTT. Encoded protein: CASTNLGGEDTQYF. The rearrangement links TRBV5-1 to TRBJ2-3; unclear D gene. CDR1 SGHRS and CDR2 YFSETQ come from the germline V gene. The CDR3 loop spans 14 amino acids. V was shortened by 6 bases and J by 6 bases, with 17 bases between the two germline ends.